Each of the 16 T cell receptor beta chains below was sequenced from the same sample in a study of blood T cells in healthy people across ages. Combining a sample-barcoded 5' primer with a J-beta primer mix, a second PCR ran for roughly 6 to 12 cycles. MiXCR was run by TCRdb on the 5' RACE reads, yielding one entry per CDR3 protein. The sample lists about 640,000 distinct CDR3 sequences; 58% were seen once. Sequencing was done on a sample of blood. The receptors were gathered from a man between 60 and 75 years old in good health.

The V call is TRBV19, the J call TRBJ2-7, with D possibly being TRBD1 (6 bases). Trimming cost V 4 bases and J 2 bases, with 12 bases left between them. The CDR3 extends over 14 amino acids. Germline lookup yields CDR1 LNHDA and CDR2 SQIVND (reference sequence). CDR3 residues: CASSKLQGTYEQYF. As DNA, the CDR3 is TGTGCCAGTAGTAAATTACAGGGCACCTACGAGCAGTACTTC.

The rearrangement links TRBV12-3 or TRBV12-4 to TRBJ2-6, with 8 bases aligning to TRBD1. V lost 5 bases to trimming and J lost 1 base; unmatched junction nucleotides: 7. The length of the CDR3 is 17 residues. CDR3 in amino acids: CASSPTGERSGANVLTF. The CDR3 nucleotides are TGTGCCAGCAGTCCGACAGGGGAGAGATCTGGGGCCAACGTCCTGACTTTC.

The chain combines TRBV20-1 with TRBJ2-3; 12 nucleotides line up with TRBD2. Germline lookup yields CDR1 DFQATT and CDR2 SNEGSKA (reference sequence). The junction had 8 bases not matched to a gene; V was cut back by 6 bases and J by 4 bases. CDR3 length: 15 amino acids. CDR3 sequence reads: CSATRTSGVADTQYF. Here the CDR3 DNA reads TGCAGTGCAACCCGGACTAGCGGGGTTGCAGATACGCAGTATTTT.

V is TRBV6-1 and J is TRBJ2-4; weak D call: TRBD1 (5 bases). The J call is uncertain, as TRBJ2-7 better fits the DNA end. There are 18 residues in the CDR3. CDR1 is MNHNS and CDR2 is SASEGT in the germline V gene. CDR3 bases: TGTGCCAGCAGTGAACGGTCCACAGGCCCCTCTTATTTCTACGAGCAGTACTTC. This translates into CASSERSTGPSYFYEQYF.

The chain carries TRBV29-1 and TRBJ1-2, with a tentative D call TRBD1 (6 bases). V gave up 7 bases and J gave up 2 bases, with 11 bases separating them. Germline loops: CDR1 SQVTM, CDR2 ANQGSEA. The CDR3 spans 12 residues. This CDR3 reads CSAAGQNYGYTF. CDR3 in DNA: TGCAGCGCAGCAGGACAGAACTATGGCTACACCTTC.

V usage is TRBV3-1 and J usage is TRBJ1-2; TRBD1 aligns across 12 bases. With 5 bases clipped from V and 4 bases from J, the junction kept 2 bases outside the gene matches. CDR1 is LGHDT and CDR2 is YNNKEL in the germline V gene (reference sequence). This CDR3 comprises 14 residues. CDR3 in amino acids: CASSGTGGGYGYTF. The DNA of the CDR3 is TGTGCCAGCAGCGGGACAGGGGGCGGCTATGGCTACACCTTC.

The V gene is TRBV9, the J gene TRBJ2-7, with 14 positions matching TRBD2. This CDR3 is built from 18 residues. The germline gives CDR1 SGDLS, CDR2 YYNGEE. The ends lost 2 bases at V and 0 bases at J; junction bases unmatched: 7. CDR3 sequence: CASSVDGLAGGHSYEQYF. The CDR3, as DNA: TGTGCCAGCAGCGTGGACGGACTAGCGGGGGGCCACTCCTACGAGCAGTACTTC.

V usage is TRBV4-2 and J usage is TRBJ2-3; 10 nucleotides line up with TRBD2. The junction had 3 bases not matched to a gene; V was cut back by 2 bases and J by 1 base. The CDR3 has 16 residues. The V gene's germline CDR1 is LGHNA and CDR2 YNFKEQ. CDR3 nucleotides: TGTGCCAGCAGCCAACCCACTAGCGGGGGCACAGATACGCAGTATTTT. The encoded protein is CASSQPTSGGTDTQYF.

The genes are TRBV9 and TRBJ2-1; 9 bases fit TRBD1. V was clipped by 4 bases and J by 5 bases; unmatched bases: 13. The germline V gene encodes CDR1 SGDLS and CDR2 YYNGEE. This CDR3 is 17 amino acids long. The CDR3 nucleotides read TGTGCCAGCAGCCGCAGCCCCGGACAGGGGAGACACAATGAGCAGTTCTTC. This codes for CASSRSPGQGRHNEQFF.

The rearrangement uses TRBV28 and TRBJ1-5; TRBD1 agrees at 7 bases. The CDR3 contains 13 residues. Germline assignment: CDR1 MDHEN and CDR2 SYDVKM. The V segment lost 6 bases and the J segment 9 bases; nucleotides outside the gene matches: 8. CDR3 bases: TGTGCCAGCAGCACGACAGGGCATCGGCCCCAGCATTTT. Encoded protein: CASSTTGHRPQHF.

This clonotype was counted a few times. The CDR3 region is CASSYTSGGYNEQFF. The DNA of the CDR3 is TGTGCCAGCAGCTACACTAGCGGGGGTTACAATGAGCAGTTCTTC. V is TRBV7-2 and J is TRBJ2-1; 11 nucleotides match TRBD2. The CDR3 consists of 15 residues. Germline trimming cut 4 bases from V and 4 bases from J; bases unmatched to any gene: 3. Looked up from germline, CDR1 is SGHTA and CDR2 is FQGNSA.

The chain recombines TRBV3-1 with TRBJ2-5; tentatively, D is TRBD1 or TRBD2 (5 bases each). Germline V gives CDR1 LGHDT, CDR2 YNNKEL (reference sequence). CDR3 size: 16 residues. The V end lost 0 bases, the J end lost 5 bases, and 16 bases lay between the germline ends. For the CDR3, the DNA is TGTGCCAGCAGCCAAGATCTTGCTGGGTGGGGGGAGACCCAGTACTTC. Translated: CASSQDLAGWGETQYF.

This sequence joins TRBV27 and TRBJ2-5; 8 positions agree with TRBD2. The CDR3 consists of 15 residues. Trimming at V came to 2 bases and at J to 4 bases, leaving 6 bases not matched to a gene. The germline gives CDR1 MNHEY, CDR2 SMNVEV (reference sequence). The CDR3 reads CASSLDGGAGETQYF. In DNA form, the CDR3 reads TGTGCCAGCAGTTTAGACGGGGGGGCTGGAGAGACCCAGTACTTC.

The V call is TRBV15, the J call TRBJ1-1, with a weak D call TRBD1 (5 bases). This CDR3 is built from 13 residues. Deletions cut 3 bases from V and 7 bases from J, with 12 bases between. Germline CDR1 is LNHNV and CDR2 is YYDKDF (reference sequence). The CDR3 sequence is CATSSSGGDEAFF. The DNA of the CDR3 is TGTGCCACCAGCAGTTCCGGGGGGGATGAAGCTTTCTTT.

This clonotype appeared a few times. CDR3 region: CSVEGDRGRNNEQFF. The CDR3 region has the DNA TGCAGCGTTGAAGGGGACAGGGGGCGCAACAATGAGCAGTTCTTC. The V and J genes are TRBV29-1 and TRBJ2-1; the match to TRBD1 covers 12 bases. Trimming cost V 1 base and J 5 bases; bases outside gene matches: 3. CDR1 and CDR2 from the germline V gene are SQVTM and ANQGSEA. This CDR3 has 15 residues.

This clonotype was seen once. V gene TRBV7-2 combines with J gene TRBJ2-3; 7 bases match TRBD2. J lost 2 bases, V lost 1 base, and 6 bases had no gene match. Per germline, CDR1 SGHTA and CDR2 FQGNSA. The CDR3 spans 16 residues. CDR3 protein: CASSLVGGWNTDTQYF. For the CDR3, the DNA is TGTGCCAGCAGCTTAGTCGGGGGGTGGAACACAGATACGCAGTATTTT.